The 7 T cell receptor beta chains below were found in one sample sequenced in a study of shared clonotypes between healthy human individuals. TCRdb's table, derived via immunoSEQ multiplex PCR, lists solely in-frame clones and lacks some. The data contain roughly 300,000 clones, around 86% of them seen just once; the ten biggest clones take up around 15%. Sequencing was carried out using memory CD8+ T cells sorted from blood. The subset was: CD45RO+ cells pooled with CCR7-negative TemRA cells. The receptors were gathered from a man aged 18 to 30 in good health.

V gene TRBV6-5 combines with J gene TRBJ1-2; no firm D call. CDR1 and CDR2 from the germline V gene are MNHEY and SVGAGI. This CDR3 spans 14 amino acids. V dropped 0 bases and J dropped 1 base, with 6 bases sitting between them. The CDR3 here is CASSYSPVNYGYTF. The CDR3 nucleotides read TGTGCCAGCAGTTACTCTCCCGTTAACTATGGCTACACCTTC.

This rearrangement joins TRBV11-2 to TRBJ1-6; D remains unclear. Germline lookup yields CDR1 SGHAT and CDR2 FQNNGV. V was clipped by 8 bases and J by 7 bases, with 15 bases between them. The CDR3 covers 14 residues. Here the CDR3 reads CASGPPGKNSPLHF. CDR3 nucleotide sequence: TGTGCCAGCGGTCCTCCCGGGAAGAATTCACCCCTCCACTTT. Drawing the rest from reference TRBV11-2 and TRBJ1-6, the complete variable domain is EAGVAQSPRYKIIEKRQSVAFWCNPISGHATLYWYQQILGQGPKLLIQFQNNGVVDDSQLPKDRFSAERLKGVDSTLKIQPAKLEDSAVYLCASGPPGKNSPLHFGNGTRLTVT.

The V gene is TRBV25-1, the J gene TRBJ2-7; 10 nucleotides align to TRBD2. Looked up from germline, CDR1 is MGHDK and CDR2 is SYGVNS. The CDR3 runs 14 residues. V trimming: 4 bases; J trimming: 4 bases; junction bases outside the gene matches: 4. DNA for the CDR3: TGTGCCAGCAGTGCACCGGGACTAGCGTACGAGCAGTACTTC. It is translated as CASSAPGLAYEQYF.

The gene calls are TRBV5-1 and TRBJ2-2; D is unresolved. The CDR3 consists of 20 residues. Trimming took off 2 bases at V and 3 bases at J, with 26 bases between the two ends. CDR1 and CDR2 from the germline V gene are SGHRS and YFSETQ. The CDR3 reads CASSFNTETRPSYYTGELFF. The CDR3 nucleotides read TGCGCCAGCAGCTTCAACACAGAAACCCGGCCCTCATACTACACCGGGGAGCTGTTTTTT.

Concerning this clone: A read error likely explains this, since a far larger clone differs by one base. The V call is TRBV27, the J call TRBJ2-1; 11 positions agree with TRBD2. The CDR3 runs 15 residues. Germline-derived CDR1 and CDR2 are MNHEY and SMNVEV (reference sequence). In DNA, the CDR3 is TGTGCCAGCAGCGGGACTAGCGGAGCCTACGATGAGCAGTTCTTC. It specifies CASSGTSGAYDEQFF.

This sequence joins TRBV28 and TRBJ1-1, with no clear D. The ends were cut back, 8 bases at V and 1 base at J, with 11 bases in the middle. Germline V gene data show CDR1 as MDHEN and CDR2 as SYDVKM. This CDR3 region has 13 residues. CDR3 sequence (DNA): TGTGCCAGCGCCCTAGTGTCGAACACTGAAGCTTTCTTT. Protein sequence: CASALVSNTEAFF. Combining the CDR3 with reference TRBV28 and TRBJ1-1 gives the whole variable domain DVKVTQSSRYLVKRTGEKVFLECVQDMDHENMFWYRQDPGLGLRLIYFSYDVKMKEKGDIPEGYSVSREKKERFSLILESASTNQTSMYLCASALVSNTEAFFGQGTRLTVV.

The chain has TRBV6-1 and TRBJ2-7; D is unresolved. The CDR3 has 13 residues. Germline V gene data show CDR1 as MNHNS and CDR2 as SASEGT. Trimming stripped 8 bases from V and 3 bases from J, with 14 bases between. The CDR3 DNA follows: TGTGCCAGCGGCCGAACATGGGTCTACGAGCAGTACTTC. Its protein is CASGRTWVYEQYF.